Below are 22 T cell receptor beta chains sequenced from a single sample in a study of technical replicates of blood from several donors. The protocol was immunoSEQ multiplex PCR, while the TCRdb copy is restricted to in-frame clones and leaves out a portion. Of some 70,000 clones in the sample, approximately 90% were seen once. Sample: T cells isolated from PBMCs. These receptors were collected from a human donor in good health.

The chain employs TRBV2 and TRBJ1-5; 7 bases are a match to TRBD1. With 9 bases clipped from V and 2 bases from J, the junction kept 10 bases outside the gene matches. Per germline, CDR1 SNHLY and CDR2 FYNNEI. The CDR3 consists of 15 residues. CDR3 DNA: TGTGCCAGTAAAGCTGACAGGGTAGGCAATCAGCCCCAGCATTTT. It is translated as CASKADRVGNQPQHF.

The sample holds a few counts of this clone. This chain connects TRBV11-2 to TRBJ1-1; no firm D call. This CDR3 is built from 12 residues. The germline CDR1 and CDR2 sequences are SGHAT and FQNNGV. V was cut by 1 base and J by 10 bases, with 10 bases left in between. CDR3 amino acids: CASSLVLPGAFF. The CDR3 DNA follows: TGTGCCAGCAGCTTAGTACTCCCGGGAGCTTTCTTT. The complete variable domain, with remaining parts taken from reference TRBV11-2 and TRBJ1-1, reads EAGVAQSPRYKIIEKRQSVAFWCNPISGHATLYWYQQILGQGPKLLIQFQNNGVVDDSQLPKDRFSAERLKGVDSTLKIQPAKLEDSAVYLCASSLVLPGAFFGQGTRLTVV.

The chain recombines TRBV27 with TRBJ2-1, with TRBD2 matching over 15 bases. V dropped 7 bases and J dropped 5; count of bases not matched to a gene: 3. Germline loops: CDR1 MNHEY, CDR2 SMNVEV (reference sequence). CDR3 length equals 15 residues. The chain's CDR3 is CASKGLAGGDNEQFF. CDR3 coding DNA: TGTGCCAGCAAAGGACTAGCGGGAGGGGACAATGAGCAGTTCTTC.

Written as DNA, the CDR3 is TGCAGCGTTGAAGAGGCGGCAGATACGCAGTATTTT. It codes for CSVEEAADTQYF. The chain couples TRBV29-1 to TRBJ2-3; D unresolved. The ends were cut back, 0 bases at V and 4 bases at J, with 5 bases in the middle. This CDR3 has 12 amino acids. Germline V gene data show CDR1 as SQVTM and CDR2 as ANQGSEA.

The chain combines TRBV28 with TRBJ1-3, with D possibly TRBD1 on 6 matching bases. Per germline, CDR1 MDHEN and CDR2 SYDVKM. The CDR3 contains 16 residues. Trimming took 2 bases from V and 0 from J, leaving 11 bases between them. The CDR3 DNA is TGTGCCAGCAGTTTAAGCGGGGACAACTCTGGAAACACCATATATTTT. As protein: CASSLSGDNSGNTIYF. The full variable domain, with the rest looked up from reference TRBV28 and TRBJ1-3, is DVKVTQSSRYLVKRTGEKVFLECVQDMDHENMFWYRQDPGLGLRLIYFSYDVKMKEKGDIPEGYSVSREKKERFSLILESASTNQTSMYLCASSLSGDNSGNTIYFGEGSWLTVV.

This chain links TRBV27 with TRBJ1-1; possible D gene TRBD1, 6 bases. Trimming removed 3 bases at V and 0 bases at J, with 8 bases between. The CDR3 extends over 14 amino acids. Germline CDR1 and CDR2: MNHEY and SMNVEV (reference sequence). This CDR3 is CASSFGTLNTEAFF. The CDR3 DNA sequence: TGTGCCAGCAGTTTCGGGACATTGAACACTGAAGCTTTCTTT.

The V call is TRBV9, the J call TRBJ2-5; TRBD2 aligns across 8 bases. Germline trimming cut 0 bases from V and 2 bases from J; bases unmatched to any gene: 3. This CDR3 has 15 amino acids. Germline V lookup: CDR1 SGDLS, CDR2 YYNGEE. DNA of the CDR3: TGTGCCAGCAGCGTAGAAGCGGGAGTACAAGAGACCCAGTACTTC. Its translation: CASSVEAGVQETQYF. The full variable domain, rest sourced from reference TRBV9 and TRBJ2-5, is DSGVTQTPKHLITATGQRVTLRCSPRSGDLSVYWYQQSLDQGLQFLIQYYNGEERAKGNILERFSAQQFPDLHSELNLSSLELGDSALYFCASSVEAGVQETQYFGPGTRLLVL.

This clone was seen once. The rearrangement links TRBV27 to TRBJ2-1, with no clear D. Trimming pared 5 bases from V and 2 bases from J, leaving 16 bases between. CDR3 length: 16 amino acids. The germline gives CDR1 MNHEY, CDR2 SMNVEV (reference sequence). This CDR3 reads CASSLNPKTTYNEQFF. CDR3 coding DNA: TGTGCCAGCAGTCTAAACCCGAAAACCACCTACAATGAGCAGTTCTTC.

V gene TRBV9 combines with J gene TRBJ2-2, with 7 bases that match TRBD2. The CDR3 consists of 15 residues. Germline V CDR1 and CDR2: SGDLS, YYNGEE. J lost 5 bases, V lost 4 bases, and 8 bases had no gene match. The chain's CDR3 is CASSSSSGVTGELFF. For the CDR3, the DNA is TGTGCCAGCAGCAGCTCTAGCGGAGTAACCGGGGAGCTGTTTTTT. The full variable domain, with the rest looked up from reference TRBV9 and TRBJ2-2, is DSGVTQTPKHLITATGQRVTLRCSPRSGDLSVYWYQQSLDQGLQFLIQYYNGEERAKGNILERFSAQQFPDLHSELNLSSLELGDSALYFCASSSSSGVTGELFFGEGSRLTVL.

This clone was detected only a few times. This chain links TRBV19 with TRBJ2-3; TRBD2 matches 9 bases. V gave up 6 bases and J gave up 0 bases; unmatched junction bases: 10. CDR3 length equals 17 residues. CDR1 and CDR2 (germline): LNHDA, SQIVND (reference sequence). The CDR3 DNA sequence: TGTGCCAGTAGCCTAGCGGGATGGGCGAGTAGCACAGATACGCAGTATTTT. As protein: CASSLAGWASSTDTQYF.

In this sample, this clone turned up once. The V and J genes are TRBV4-3 and TRBJ2-6, with TRBD1 matching over 9 bases. Losses at the gene ends were 0 bases for V and 2 bases for J; bases not matched to a gene: 8. CDR1 LGHNA and CDR2 YSLEER come from the germline V gene. The CDR3 covers 19 residues. Here the CDR3 DNA reads TGCGCCAGCAGCCAAGACCCCGGGACAGGGAGCCCTGGGGCCAACGTCCTGACTTTC. It translates to CASSQDPGTGSPGANVLTF.

This chain joins TRBV11-3 and TRBJ2-1; 8 bases match TRBD2. There are 15 residues in the CDR3. The germline gives CDR1 SGHNT, CDR2 YENEEA. V gave up 6 bases and J gave up 5 bases; unmatched junction bases: 9. This CDR3 is CASRPWRAGDNEQFF. CDR3 in DNA: TGTGCCAGCAGGCCCTGGAGAGCGGGAGACAATGAGCAGTTCTTC.

The chain recombines TRBV11-3 with TRBJ2-3, with 8 bases lining up with TRBD1. V shed 3 bases, J shed 3 bases, and the junction held 2 bases outside the gene matches. CDR1 SGHNT and CDR2 YENEEA come from the germline V gene. The CDR3 spans 14 residues. CDR3 DNA sequence: TGTGCCAGCAGCTTGGGGGACAGGACAGATACGCAGTATTTT. Protein: CASSLGDRTDTQYF.

This rearrangement joins TRBV9 to TRBJ2-1; D ambiguous. CDR1 and CDR2 (germline): SGDLS, YYNGEE. The CDR3 consists of 16 residues. The V and J ends lost 3 bases and 1 base respectively, with 14 bases between them. CDR3 loop: CASSDSALNSYNEQFF. In nucleotides, the CDR3 is TGTGCCAGCAGCGATTCAGCGTTGAATTCCTACAATGAGCAGTTCTTC.

This clone was counted between two and nine times. The chain combines TRBV27 with TRBJ1-1; perhaps TRBD1 as D (5 bases). Trimming removed 2 bases from V and 4 bases from J, with 8 bases in between. The CDR3 covers 13 residues. CDR1 is MNHEY, CDR2 SMNVEV, per germline (reference sequence). CDR3 residues: CASSLGRGTEAFF. The DNA for the CDR3 is TGTGCCAGCAGTTTAGGGAGGGGCACTGAAGCTTTCTTT.

This clone was seen a handful of times. This chain links TRBV19 with TRBJ1-5, with D perhaps matching TRBD1 (6 bases). The CDR3 contains 15 residues. The ends were cut back, 6 bases at V and 5 bases at J, with 17 bases in the middle. Germline lookup yields CDR1 LNHDA and CDR2 SQIVND (reference sequence). CDR3 DNA: TGTGCCAGTAGCAATTCAGGGGAGGGCCATCAGCCCCAGCATTTT. As protein: CASSNSGEGHQPQHF.

This rearrangement joins TRBV7-2 to TRBJ2-1; no definite D call. V lost 3 bases, J lost 5 bases, and 8 bases lay in between. Germline V lookup: CDR1 SGHTA, CDR2 FQGNSA. The CDR3 loop spans 13 amino acids. Here the CDR3 DNA reads TGTGCCAGCAGCTTTGCTAATGACAATGAGCAGTTCTTC. Translated, it gives CASSFANDNEQFF.

The chain uses TRBV7-2 and TRBJ2-3; 9 bases are a match to TRBD2. V lost 1 base, J lost 3 bases, and 11 bases stayed unmatched. Germline V lookup: CDR1 SGHTA, CDR2 FQGNSA. CDR3 length: 18 amino acids. CDR3 in DNA: TGTGCCAGCAGCTTAGAATTCGCGGGAGGGTTAAAGACAGATACGCAGTATTTT. Amino acids: CASSLEFAGGLKTDTQYF.

This clone was found a few times. The V and J genes are TRBV6-1 and TRBJ2-2; 11 bases agree with TRBD2. The CDR3 is made up of 14 amino acids. The V gene end was trimmed by 7 bases and the J gene end by 7 bases; junction bases not matched to a gene: 5. The germline V gene has CDR1 MNHNS and CDR2 SASEGT. CDR3 in DNA: TGTGCCAGCAAACTAGCGGGAGATCACGGGGAGCTGTTTTTT. Protein: CASKLAGDHGELFF.

The chain uses TRBV13 and TRBJ1-1; D uncertain. This CDR3 contains 12 residues. Trimming removed 0 bases at V and 8 bases at J, with 7 bases between. In germline, CDR1 is PRHDT, CDR2 FYEKMQ (reference sequence). The chain's CDR3 is CASSLGLGEAFF. The CDR3 region has the DNA TGTGCCAGCAGCTTAGGCCTCGGGGAAGCTTTCTTT.

V usage is TRBV25-1 and J usage is TRBJ2-7, with a possible D match to TRBD1 (6 bases). This CDR3 spans 14 amino acids. Trimming cost V 4 bases and J 1 base, with 11 bases left between them. CDR1 is MGHDK and CDR2 is SYGVNS in the germline V gene. The CDR3 nucleotides read TGTGCCAGCAGTGGGACAGAAGTGTCCTACGAGCAGTACTTC. Translation gives CASSGTEVSYEQYF.

This clone was detected once. This rearrangement joins TRBV9 to TRBJ1-2; possibly TRBD1 for D (5 bases). The V gene lost 2 bases and the J gene lost 8 bases, with 13 bases spanning the gap. This CDR3 has 13 residues. Germline V lookup: CDR1 SGDLS, CDR2 YYNGEE. The CDR3 DNA is TGTGCCAGCAGCGTTCGGGGGGGGTCCGGCTACACCTTC. Its protein is CASSVRGGSGYTF.